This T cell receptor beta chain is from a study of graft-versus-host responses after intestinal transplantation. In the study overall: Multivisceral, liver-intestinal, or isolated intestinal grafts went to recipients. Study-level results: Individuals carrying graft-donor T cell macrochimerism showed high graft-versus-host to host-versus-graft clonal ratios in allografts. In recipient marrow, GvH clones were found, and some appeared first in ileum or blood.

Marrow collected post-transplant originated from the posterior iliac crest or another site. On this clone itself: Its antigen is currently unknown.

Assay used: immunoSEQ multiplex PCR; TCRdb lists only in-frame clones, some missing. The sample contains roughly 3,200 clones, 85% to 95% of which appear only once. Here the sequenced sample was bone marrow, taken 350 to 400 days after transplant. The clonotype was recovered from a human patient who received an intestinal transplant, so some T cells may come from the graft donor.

CDR3 bases: TGTGCCAGCAGCAGCTCAACCACGGGACTCAACACCGGGGAGCTGTTTTTT. Translation: CASSSSTTGLNTGELFF. The chain couples TRBV5-6 to TRBJ2-2; tentative D call: TRBD2 (6 bases). V dropped 4 bases and J dropped 2 bases, with 18 bases sitting between them. The CDR3 length is 17 residues. Germline V CDR1 and CDR2: SGHDT, YYEEEE.